This TCR beta chain was profiled in a study of blood T cells in healthy people across ages. Study-level points and caveats: There was no known CMV status for donors, so expanded clonotype changes were possibly confounded.

Per germline, CDR1 DFQATT and CDR2 SNEGSKA (reference sequence). The CDR3 length is 15 residues. V lost 4 bases and J lost 0, with 13 bases in between. Note on this clonotype: Its antigen is not known.

The second PCR ran about 6 to 12 cycles with a sample-barcoded 5' primer and J-beta primers. TCRdb ran MiXCR on the 5' RACE reads and lists one entry per CDR3 protein. The top ten clones hold approximately 2.1% of a sample with 2 million or so distinct CDR3 sequences, around 50% of them seen once. The specimen was blood. The chain is built from TRBV20-1 and TRBJ1-5; D gene ambiguous. This clonotype was sampled from a woman aged 40 to 50 in good health. The CDR3 loop is CSATPAENSNQPQHF. In DNA form, the CDR3 reads TGCAGTGCTACCCCGGCTGAAAATAGCAATCAGCCCCAGCATTTT.